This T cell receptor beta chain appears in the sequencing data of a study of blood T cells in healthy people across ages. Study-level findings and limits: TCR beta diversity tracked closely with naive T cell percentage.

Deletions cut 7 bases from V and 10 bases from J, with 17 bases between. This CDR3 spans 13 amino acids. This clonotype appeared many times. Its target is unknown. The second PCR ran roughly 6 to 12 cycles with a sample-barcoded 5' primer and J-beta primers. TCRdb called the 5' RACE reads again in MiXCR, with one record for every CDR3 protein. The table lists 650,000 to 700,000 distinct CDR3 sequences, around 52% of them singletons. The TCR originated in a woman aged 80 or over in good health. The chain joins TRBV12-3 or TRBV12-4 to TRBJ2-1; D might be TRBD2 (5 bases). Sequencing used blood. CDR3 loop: CASIPPGVVEQFF. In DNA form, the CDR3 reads TGTGCCAGCATTCCCCCCGGGGTCGTGGAGCAGTTCTTC.